This T cell receptor (beta chain) stems from a study of CD8 T cells in ankylosing spondylitis. MiXCR was run by TCRdb on the 5' RACE reads, yielding one entry per CDR3 protein. This sample has about 300,000 distinct CDR3 sequences, with less than 25% found just once. The sequence was collected from a female donor with ankylosing spondylitis or in good health (not recorded which). The sequenced material came from blood, either unsorted or a sorted T cell fraction (not recorded which).

The CDR3 bases are TGCAGCGTAGCCACAGGGGGAGGCACTGAAGCTTTCTTT. It encodes CSVATGGGTEAFF. The chain recombines TRBV29-1 with TRBJ1-1, with 8 bases that match TRBD1. Germline V gene lookup returns CDR1 SQVTM and CDR2 ANQGSEA. V shed 6 bases, J shed 4 bases, and the junction held 7 bases outside the gene matches. This CDR3 has 13 residues. The complete variable domain, with remaining parts taken from reference TRBV29-1 and TRBJ1-1, reads SAVISQKPSRDICQRGTSLTIQCQVDSQVTMMFWYRQQPGQSLTLIATANQGSEATYESGFVIDKFPISRPNLTFSTLTVSNMSPEDSSIYLCSVATGGGTEAFFGQGTRLTVV.